This TCR beta chain emerged from a study of shared clonotypes between healthy human individuals. Study-level information: The cohort had two women and three men, ages 18 to 49. The plates for each donor numbered three CD4 naive, three CD4 memory, two CD8 naive and one CD8 memory. Points from the study as a whole: It was observed that approximately 5% of naive CD4 clonotypes were shared across a few donors.

Produced via immunoSEQ multiplex PCR; TCRdb's table is partial and in-frame only. Among about 2.1 million clones listed, 85% to 95% were seen once. The CDR3 consists of 17 residues. Per the germline V gene, CDR1 is MNHEY and CDR2 is SMNVEV (reference sequence). The trim removed 3 bases at V and 3 bases at J, leaving 13 bases unmatched. As regards this clone: Its antigen is undetermined.

In the naive CD8 group, cells lacked CD45RO and were positively selected for CCR7, so terminally differentiated effector memory CD45RA+ cells were left out. This clonotype was sampled from a man in his late teens or twenties in good health. Some clones in this sample may be carry-over from other donors' samples. The chain has TRBV27 and TRBJ2-7; the match to TRBD2 covers 8 bases. Sequenced sample: naive CD8+ T cells from PBMCs. The CDR3 DNA sequence: TGTGCCAGCAGTTTGTTGGGCCCCTCGGGAGGGAACTACGAGCAGTACTTC. Protein sequence: CASSLLGPSGGNYEQYF.